This T cell receptor beta chain was found in a study of T cell responses to AZD1222 COVID-19 vaccine (dated by TCRdb to the early 2020s). Background on the whole study: Because spike-specific TCR depth and breadth did not differ between the two schedules, AZD1222 recipients who got a second dose at roughly 4 weeks were pooled with those who got a second dose at roughly 12 weeks. A total of over 230 trial participants underwent TCR sequencing, of whom roughly 210 had received two doses of AZD1222 and about 25 had received two doses of the MenACWY control vaccine. Trial participants were enrolled into age subgroups of 18-55, 56-69 and 70-plus years, which contained approximately 150, 30 and 60 TCR-sequenced participants, respectively. Here is what the overall study found, with its caveats: The 56-69-year group was small, and its depth increase did not reach significance, likely because of low power. CD4 TCRs associated with the vaccine covered the entire spike protein, and the dominant responses were in regions 160-218 and 743-854. After two AZD1222 doses, both the breadth and the depth of spike-specific TCRs were significantly higher than at day 0 and than in MenACWY recipients. Because no samples from the day 14 peak response were available, repertoires could be characterized only after the peak T cell response. Nearly half of unique spike-specific TCRs reportedly recognized epitopes outside regions mutated in the B.1.351 and B.1.1.7 variants. Participants were mostly white British, with more females than males. The authors suggested clonal diversity may have been underestimated. Conclusions about previously exposed vaccinees were limited because only a handful of AZD1222 recipients were SARS-CoV-2 seropositive at baseline.

The intended sense of this specimen's time point label: baseline before first vaccination. The vaccinee samples were drawn from two UK trials, COV001 and COV002, one of which was a single-blind randomized controlled phase 2/3 trial testing AZD1222 (ChAdOx1 nCoV-19) in healthy adults. For TCRbeta chain sequencing, PBMC samples were collected from trial participants at day 0 and at day 28 after the second dose. As regards this clone: Its antigen is not yet known. No base qualities exist here, and no much larger clone lies one base off it.

The CDR3 regions of human TCRbeta chains were analyzed by immunosequencing. The original methods were these. Repertoire TCRs were checked for matches against a reference library of SARS-CoV-2-specific TCRs that had been generated using the MIRA antigen-specificity platform. Breadth was defined as the fraction of unique TCRs that were SARS-CoV-2-associated. Depth was defined as the fraction of total T cells that were SARS-CoV-2-associated. Using the MIRA data, each spike-specific TCR was mapped to the spike region that the TCR reacts to and placed in a CD4 or CD8 class. Log10-transformed breadth and depth values were compared by one-way ANOVA with Sidak's multiple comparisons tests. The clones in this table, taken by TCRdb from immuneACCESS, are in-frame only. Not every clone is retained; where verified, under half of the shortfall comes from an unresolved V gene, and the cause of the rest is unknown. The DNA was the basis for D and trimming; V, J and clone size are from that table. This sample comprises about 140,000 clones, 92% of them detected only once. The top ten constitute roughly 3.7% of the sample.

The TCR sequence derives from an adult in good health. Sequences were derived from peripheral blood, sampled on day 0 of AZD1222 vaccination.

The CDR3 is CASSLTDGPSYEQYF. The bases are TGTGCCAGCAGCTTGACGGACGGCCCCTCCTACGAGCAGTACTTC. The V gene is TRBV11-2 and the J gene is TRBJ2-7; the D gene remains uncertain. The CDR3 runs 15 residues from the cysteine to the phenylalanine. Only the CDR3 part of the read is kept: 45 bases, read in frame from the first base. The trim is 3 bases for V and 0 bases for J, with a gap of 12 bases between the germline ends. CDR1 SGHAT and CDR2 FQNNGV were looked up in the germline V gene. The CDR3 plus the reference TRBV11-2 and TRBJ2-7 genes for the other parts give the full variable domain: EAGVAQSPRYKIIEKRQSVAFWCNPISGHATLYWYQQILGQGPKLLIQFQNNGVVDDSQLPKDRFSAERLKGVDSTLKIQPAKLEDSAVYLCASSLTDGPSYEQYFGPGTRLTVT.